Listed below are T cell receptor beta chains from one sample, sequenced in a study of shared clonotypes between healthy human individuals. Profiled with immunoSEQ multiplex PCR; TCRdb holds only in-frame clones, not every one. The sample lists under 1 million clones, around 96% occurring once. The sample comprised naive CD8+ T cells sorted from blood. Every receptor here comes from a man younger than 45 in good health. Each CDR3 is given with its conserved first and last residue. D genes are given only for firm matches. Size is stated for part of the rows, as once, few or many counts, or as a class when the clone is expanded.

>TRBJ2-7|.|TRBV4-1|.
CASSQESTGRQYF
TGCGCCAGCAGCCAAGAGAGCACGGGTCGGCAGTACTTC
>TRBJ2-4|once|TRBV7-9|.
CASSFSTRVAKNIQYF
TGTGCCAGCAGCTTTTCCACCCGGGTAGCCAAAAACATTCAGTACTTC
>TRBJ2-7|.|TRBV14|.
CASSSADGLTYEQYF
TGTGCCAGCAGCTCTGCAGACGGCCTTACCTACGAGCAGTACTTC
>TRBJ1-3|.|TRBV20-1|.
CSARDMYTIYF
TGCAGTGCTAGAGATATGTACACCATATATTTT
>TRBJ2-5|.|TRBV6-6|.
CASSYEMGSPSETQYF
TGTGCCAGCAGTTACGAAATGGGGTCACCCTCGGAGACCCAGTACTTC
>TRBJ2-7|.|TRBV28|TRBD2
CASRAVTSGSSYEQYF
TGTGCCAGCAGGGCCGTTACTAGCGGGAGTAGTTACGAGCAGTACTTC
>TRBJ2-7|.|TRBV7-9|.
CASSLPPSYEQYF
TGTGCCAGCAGCTTACCACCTTCTTACGAGCAGTACTTC
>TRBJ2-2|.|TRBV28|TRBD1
CASSLYRGLAGELFF
TGTGCCAGCAGTTTATACAGGGGGCTTGCCGGGGAGCTGTTTTTT
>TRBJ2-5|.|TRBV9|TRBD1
CASSGNRGEETQYF
TGTGCCAGCAGCGGGAACAGGGGTGAGGAGACCCAGTACTTC
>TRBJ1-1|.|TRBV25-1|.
CASSELGQTPAFF
TGTGCCAGCAGTGAATTAGGACAAACCCCGGCTTTCTTT
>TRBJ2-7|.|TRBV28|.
CASGEDYEQYF
TGTGCCAGCGGAGAGGACTACGAGCAGTACTTC
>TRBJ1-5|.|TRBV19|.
CASNIGGLSNQPQHF
TGTGCCAGTAACATCGGGGGGCTTAGCAATCAGCCCCAGCATTTT
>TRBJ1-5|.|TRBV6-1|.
CASGTNQPQHF
TGTGCCAGCGGGACCAATCAGCCCCAGCATTTT
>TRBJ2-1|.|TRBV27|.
CASSLLEDNEQFF
TGTGCCAGCAGTCTACTAGAGGACAATGAGCAGTTCTTC
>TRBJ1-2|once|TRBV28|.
CASSLTVAPYQGYTF
TGTGCCAGCAGTTTAACCGTGGCCCCATATCAGGGCTACACCTTC
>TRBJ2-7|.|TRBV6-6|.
CASRRQEGPYEQYF
TGTGCCAGCAGACGTCAGGAGGGTCCCTACGAGCAGTACTTC
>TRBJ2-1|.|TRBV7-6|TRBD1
CASSRQGPYNEQFF
TGTGCCAGCAGCCGACAGGGCCCCTACAATGAGCAGTTCTTC
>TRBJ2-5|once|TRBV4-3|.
CASSQDLNSGTQYF
TGCGCCAGCAGCCAAGATCTCAACAGCGGGACCCAGTACTTC
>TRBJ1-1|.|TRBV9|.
CASSVVGGYTEAFF
TGTGCCAGCAGCGTAGTTGGGGGATACACTGAAGCTTTCTTT
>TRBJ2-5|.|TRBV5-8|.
CASSYRDQETQYF
TGTGCCAGCAGCTACAGGGACCAAGAGACCCAGTACTTC
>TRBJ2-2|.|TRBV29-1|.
CSVFGTTGELFF
TGCAGCGTGTTCGGAACCACCGGGGAGCTGTTTTTT
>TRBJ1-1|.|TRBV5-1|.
CASSLLGNTEAFF
TGCGCCAGCAGCTTGCTCGGGAACACTGAAGCTTTCTTT
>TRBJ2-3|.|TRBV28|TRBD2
CASNLGLASSDTQYF
TGTGCCAGCAATCTGGGACTAGCGTCTTCAGATACGCAGTATTTT
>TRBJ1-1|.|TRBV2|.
CASGTEAFF
TGTGCCAGCGGGACTGAAGCTTTCTTT
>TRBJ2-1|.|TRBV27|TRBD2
CASSSGLAGDEQFF
TGTGCCAGCAGTTCGGGACTAGCGGGAGATGAGCAGTTCTTC
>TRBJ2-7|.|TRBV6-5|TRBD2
CASSLPGGTGEQYF
TGTGCCAGCAGTCTTCCGGGGGGGACGGGCGAGCAGTACTTC
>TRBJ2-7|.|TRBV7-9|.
CASSEGPYEQYF
TGTGCCAGCAGCGAAGGGCCCTACGAGCAGTACTTC
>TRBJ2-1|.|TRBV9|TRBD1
CASSVDRGANEQFF
TGTGCCAGCAGCGTGGACAGGGGTGCAAATGAGCAGTTCTTC
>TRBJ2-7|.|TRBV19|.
CASSFGPSSYEQYF
TGTGCCAGTAGTTTTGGACCTTCCTCCTACGAGCAGTACTTC
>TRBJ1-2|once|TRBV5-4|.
CANSREAAGTGYTF
TGTGCCAACAGCCGTGAGGCGGCAGGGACTGGCTACACCTTC
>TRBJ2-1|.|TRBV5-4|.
CASSVPNRGSYNEQFF
TGTGCCAGCAGCGTCCCCAACAGAGGCTCCTACAATGAGCAGTTCTTC
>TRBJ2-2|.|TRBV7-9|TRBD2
CASTSSGSVTGELFF
TGTGCCAGCACATCTAGCGGGAGCGTCACCGGGGAGCTGTTTTTT
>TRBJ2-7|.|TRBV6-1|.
CASSEAILYEQYF
TGTGCCAGCAGTGAAGCGATACTTTACGAGCAGTACTTC
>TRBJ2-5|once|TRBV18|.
CASSPGPAIQETQYF
TGTGCCAGCTCACCAGGTCCGGCGATCCAAGAGACCCAGTACTTC
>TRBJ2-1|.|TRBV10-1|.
CASSSWPYNEQFF
TGCGCCAGCAGTAGCTGGCCTTACAATGAGCAGTTCTTC
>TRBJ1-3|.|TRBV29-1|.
CSVGLSGNTIYF
TGCAGCGTTGGTCTCTCTGGAAACACCATATATTTT
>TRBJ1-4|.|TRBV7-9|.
CASSETRQALNEKLFF
TGTGCCAGCAGCGAAACCCGACAGGCTTTGAATGAAAAACTGTTTTTT
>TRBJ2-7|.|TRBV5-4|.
CASSLVGDYEQYF
TGTGCCAGCAGCTTGGTTGGAGACTACGAGCAGTACTTC
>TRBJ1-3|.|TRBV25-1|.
CASSRTGAGNTIYF
TGTGCCAGCAGTCGAACGGGGGCTGGAAACACCATATATTTT
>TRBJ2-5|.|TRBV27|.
CASSLSQGRETQYF
TGTGCCAGCAGTTTATCTCAGGGACGGGAGACCCAGTACTTC
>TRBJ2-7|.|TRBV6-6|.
CASIRQADYEQYF
TGTGCCAGCATACGACAGGCCGACTACGAGCAGTACTTC
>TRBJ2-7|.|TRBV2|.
CASRGASPSEQYF
TGTGCCAGCAGGGGGGCGTCCCCCTCCGAGCAGTACTTC
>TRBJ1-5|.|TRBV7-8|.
CASSLRGNQPQHF
TGTGCCAGCAGCTTAAGGGGTAATCAGCCCCAGCATTTT
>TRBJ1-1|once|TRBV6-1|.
CASSGQGTTEAFF
TGTGCCAGCAGCGGACAAGGGACCACTGAAGCTTTCTTT
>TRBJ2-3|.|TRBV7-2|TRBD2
CASSLYGGRITDTQYF
TGTGCCAGCAGCTTATATGGCGGGAGAATTACAGATACGCAGTATTTT
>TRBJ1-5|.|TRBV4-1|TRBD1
CASSQATFQGQGRNQPQHF
TGCGCCAGCAGCCAAGCAACCTTCCAAGGACAGGGGAGAAATCAGCCCCAGCATTTT
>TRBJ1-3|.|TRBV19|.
CASSYNPGNTIYF
TGTGCCAGTAGTTACAATCCTGGAAACACCATATATTTT
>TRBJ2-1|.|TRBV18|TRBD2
CASSPSGAGTYNEQFF
TGTGCCAGCTCACCCTCGGGAGCGGGAACCTACAATGAGCAGTTCTTC
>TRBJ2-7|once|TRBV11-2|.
CASSLDRVAEQYF
TGTGCCAGCAGCTTAGATCGGGTAGCCGAGCAGTACTTC
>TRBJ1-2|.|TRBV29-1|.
CSVEDRTLYGYTF
TGCAGCGTTGAAGATCGTACCCTGTATGGCTACACCTTC
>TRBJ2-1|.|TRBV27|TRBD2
CASAGTSGGNEQFF
TGTGCCAGCGCCGGGACTAGTGGGGGCAATGAGCAGTTCTTC
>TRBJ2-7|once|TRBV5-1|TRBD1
CASSLAVTGVPYEQYF
TGCGCCAGCAGCTTGGCAGTGACAGGGGTCCCCTACGAGCAGTACTTC
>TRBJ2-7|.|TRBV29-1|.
CSASGGHGYEQYF
TGCAGCGCTTCCGGGGGGCATGGTTACGAGCAGTACTTC
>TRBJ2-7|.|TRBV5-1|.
CASSLVPLYEQYF
TGCGCCAGCAGCTTGGTTCCCCTCTACGAGCAGTACTTC
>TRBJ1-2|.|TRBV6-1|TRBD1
CASSEARGPGQNIGGYTF
TGTGCCAGCAGTGAAGCTAGGGGGCCTGGACAGAACATCGGTGGCTACACCTTC